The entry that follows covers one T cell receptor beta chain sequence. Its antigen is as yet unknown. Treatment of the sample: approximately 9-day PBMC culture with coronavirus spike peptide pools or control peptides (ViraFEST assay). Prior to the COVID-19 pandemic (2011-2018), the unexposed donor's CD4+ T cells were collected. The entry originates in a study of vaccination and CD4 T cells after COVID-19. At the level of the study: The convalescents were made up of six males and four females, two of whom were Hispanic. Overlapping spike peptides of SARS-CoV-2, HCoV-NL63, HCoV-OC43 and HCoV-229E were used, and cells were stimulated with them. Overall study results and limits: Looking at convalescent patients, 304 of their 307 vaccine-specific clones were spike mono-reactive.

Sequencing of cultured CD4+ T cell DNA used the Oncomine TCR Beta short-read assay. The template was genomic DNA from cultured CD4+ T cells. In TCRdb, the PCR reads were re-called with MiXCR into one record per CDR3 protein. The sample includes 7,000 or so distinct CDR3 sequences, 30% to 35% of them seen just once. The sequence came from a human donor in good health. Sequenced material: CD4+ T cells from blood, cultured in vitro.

The CDR3 reads CASSPLLGANVLTF. The CDR3 DNA follows: TGTGCCAGCAGCCCCCTCCTAGGGGCCAACGTCCTGACTTTC. The V gene is TRBV27, the J gene TRBJ2-6, with D unresolved. Germline V lookup: CDR1 MNHEY, CDR2 SMNVEV (reference sequence). Deletions cut 6 bases from V and 4 bases from J, with 10 bases between. The CDR3 is 14 residues long.